One sample yielded the 18 T cell receptor beta chains listed below, sequenced in a study of blood T cell repertoires in COVID-19. The repertoire was sequenced with immunoSEQ multiplex PCR; TCRdb's copy has only in-frame clones and lacks some. The table has over 200,000 clones, 84% seen once. The sample was peripheral blood. The receptors stem from an elderly woman with active or convalescent COVID-19.

The chain is built from TRBV5-6 and TRBJ1-2; D unresolved. Germline V gene sequence: CDR1 SGHDT, CDR2 YYEEEE. V was clipped by 6 bases and J by 4 bases, with 16 bases between them. The CDR3 totals 14 residues. The CDR3 nucleotides read TGTGCCAGCATCACCACCGGGTACACCTATGGCTACACCTTC. This gives the protein CASITTGYTYGYTF.

This chain joins TRBV5-1 and TRBJ2-5; 8 bases line up with TRBD1. CDR1 is SGHRS, CDR2 YFSETQ, per germline. The CDR3 contains 16 residues. J gave up 1 base and V 4 bases, and 9 bases lay outside the gene matches. The CDR3 protein is CASSAGGQGAQETQYF. The CDR3 DNA reads as TGCGCCAGCAGCGCCGGAGGCCAGGGGGCCCAAGAGACCCAGTACTTC.

The chain couples TRBV2 to TRBJ2-7, with D possibly being TRBD2 (5 bases). There are 12 residues in the CDR3. Germline-derived CDR1 and CDR2 are SNHLY and FYNNEI. The V gene lost 9 bases and the J gene lost 0 bases, with 9 bases spanning the gap. Written as DNA, the CDR3 is TGTGCCAGATCCCGGGGCTCCTACGAGCAGTACTTC. It codes for CARSRGSYEQYF.

The gene calls are TRBV27 and TRBJ2-5; 7 bases align to TRBD1. The germline gives CDR1 MNHEY, CDR2 SMNVEV (reference sequence). This CDR3 region has 16 residues. Germline trimming cut 10 bases from V and 1 base from J; bases unmatched to any gene: 15. CDR3 bases: TGTGCCATCCAACCATTGGGGACAGATACCCAAGAGACCCAGTACTTC. Its protein product is CAIQPLGTDTQETQYF.

The chain carries TRBV5-8 and TRBJ2-1; 7 bases fit TRBD1. V lost 2 bases to trimming and J lost 1 base; unmatched junction nucleotides: 3. Germline-derived CDR1 and CDR2 are SGHTS and YDEGEE. The CDR3 covers 15 residues. CDR3 sequence (DNA): TGTGCCAGCAGCTTAAGGGGGCTTTCCTACAATGAGCAGTTCTTC. Translated, it gives CASSLRGLSYNEQFF. Combining the CDR3 with reference TRBV5-8 and TRBJ2-1 gives the whole variable domain EAGVTQSPTHLIKTRGQQATLRCSPISGHTSVYWYQQALGLGLQFLLWYDEGEERNRGNFPPRFSGRQFPNYSSELNVNALELEDSALYLCASSLRGLSYNEQFFGPGTRLTVL.

J is TRBJ2-2 and V is TRBV7-2; 9 bases fit TRBD2. V shed 11 bases and J 3 bases; nucleotides not matched to a gene: 13. CDR1 SGHTA and CDR2 FQGNSA come from the germline V gene. The CDR3 covers 16 residues. Written as DNA, the CDR3 is TGTGCCGGGAAAGTGAATAGCGGGGGATACACCGGGGAGCTGTTTTTT. Amino acid sequence: CAGKVNSGGYTGELFF.

The rearrangement links TRBV30 to TRBJ1-5, with 7 bases aligning to TRBD1. The CDR3 contains 15 residues. Germline CDR1 is GTSNPN and CDR2 is SVGIG (reference sequence). The CDR3 reads CAASSSGTVNQPQHF. CDR3 in DNA: TGTGCTGCGTCTTCCTCCGGGACAGTCAATCAGCCCCAGCATTTT.

The chain joins TRBV12-3 or TRBV12-4 to TRBJ1-2, with 9 bases lining up with TRBD1. This CDR3 comprises 13 residues. The junction had 8 bases not matched to a gene; V was cut back by 5 bases and J by 10 bases. CDR3 in DNA: TGTGCCAGCAGTACCGGGACAGGGCGCATCTACACCTTC. This gives the protein CASSTGTGRIYTF.

This rearrangement joins TRBV5-1 to TRBJ1-2; D is undetermined. Between the trimmed V and J ends, which lost 4 bases and 2 bases, there was a span of 6 bases. The germline gives CDR1 SGHRS, CDR2 YFSETQ. This CDR3 region has 12 residues. Here the CDR3 reads CASSERNYGYTF. The DNA for the CDR3 is TGCGCCAGCAGCGAGCGAAACTATGGCTACACCTTC.

In this sample, this clone turned up a few times. The chain recombines TRBV7-9 with TRBJ1-2, with 7 bases fitting TRBD1. V lost 4 bases to trimming and J lost 3 bases; unmatched junction nucleotides: 5. This CDR3 has 14 residues. CDR1 SEHNR and CDR2 FQNEAQ come from the germline V gene (reference sequence). The DNA of the CDR3 is TGTGCCAGCAGCTCAAGGGACAGTTACTATGGCTACACCTTC. Translated: CASSSRDSYYGYTF.

V usage is TRBV27 and J usage is TRBJ2-7; possible D gene TRBD1, 6 bases. V lost 5 bases and J 1 base, leaving 18 bases between the germline ends. There are 16 residues in the CDR3. Germline V gene lookup returns CDR1 MNHEY and CDR2 SMNVEV (reference sequence). CDR3 sequence: CASSPTPGALSYEQYF. Written as DNA, the CDR3 is TGTGCCAGCAGTCCTACTCCAGGGGCCTTGTCCTACGAGCAGTACTTC.

The chain has TRBV28 and TRBJ2-6; perhaps TRBD1 as D (6 bases). The V gene lost 7 bases and the J gene lost 1 base, with 11 bases spanning the gap. CDR1 is MDHEN and CDR2 is SYDVKM in the germline V gene. The CDR3 totals 15 residues. Written as DNA, the CDR3 is TGTGCCAGCAACACGGACAGTTCTGGGGCCAACGTCCTGACTTTC. Protein: CASNTDSSGANVLTF.

This CDR3 is CASTRTGGLNEQFF. The CDR3 bases are TGTGCCAGCACCCGGACAGGGGGCTTGAATGAGCAGTTCTTC. This sequence joins TRBV9 and TRBJ2-1; 11 positions agree with TRBD1. The CDR3 covers 14 residues. The germline gives CDR1 SGDLS, CDR2 YYNGEE. V lost 6 bases and J lost 7; bases outside the gene matches: 6.

The genes are TRBV19 and TRBJ1-1, with a tentative D call TRBD1 (5 bases). The CDR3 length is 17 residues. Germline loops: CDR1 LNHDA, CDR2 SQIVND (reference sequence). V gave up 1 base and J gave up 5 bases, with 20 bases separating them. Here the CDR3 reads CASSIGSGLLIGTEAFF. The CDR3 DNA is TGTGCCAGTAGTATAGGGTCGGGACTACTCATAGGAACTGAAGCTTTCTTT.

The chain uses TRBV3-1 (or the pseudogene TRBV3-2) and TRBJ1-4; 8 bases are a match to TRBD1. Germline CDR1 reads LGHDT; CDR2 reads YNNKEL (reference sequence). The CDR3 has 14 amino acids. V was pared by 4 bases and J by 8 bases, with 6 bases of the junction left unmatched. This chain's CDR3 is CASSRTGMEEKLFF. Here the CDR3 DNA reads TGTGCCAGCAGCCGGACAGGGATGGAAGAAAAACTGTTTTTT.

The chain carries TRBV19 and TRBJ2-1; tentative D call: TRBD1 (6 bases). The ends were cut back, 6 bases at V and 7 bases at J, with 10 bases in the middle. CDR3 length equals 12 residues. Germline loops: CDR1 LNHDA, CDR2 SQIVND (reference sequence). CDR3 DNA sequence: TGTGCCAGTAGGGGGGACAAAAATGAGCAGTTCTTC. This gives the protein CASRGDKNEQFF. The full variable domain, rest sourced from reference TRBV19 and TRBJ2-1, is DGGITQSPKYLFRKEGQNVTLSCEQNLNHDAMYWYRQDPGQGLRLIYYSQIVNDFQKGDIAEGYSVSREKKESFPLTVTSAQKNPTAFYLCASRGDKNEQFFGPGTRLTVL.

The V and J genes are TRBV29-1 and TRBJ2-5; TRBD2 aligns across 11 bases. With V trimmed by 8 bases and J by 4 bases, 9 bases remained unmatched. The CDR3 totals 14 residues. Germline CDR1 and CDR2: SQVTM and ANQGSEA. The DNA of the CDR3 is TGCAGCTTCAGGACTAGCGGGTTTACAGAGACCCAGTACTTC. Protein: CSFRTSGFTETQYF. Looking up the rest from reference TRBV29-1 and TRBJ2-5 gives the full variable domain: SAVISQKPSRDICQRGTSLTIQCQVDSQVTMMFWYRQQPGQSLTLIATANQGSEATYESGFVIDKFPISRPNLTFSTLTVSNMSPEDSSIYLCSFRTSGFTETQYFGPGTRLLVL.

The J gene is TRBJ1-3, the V gene TRBV6-5; D gene ambiguous. There are 13 residues in the CDR3. V lost 7 bases, J lost 0 bases, and 7 bases lay in between. The germline V gene encodes CDR1 MNHEY and CDR2 SVGAGI. CDR3 loop: CASTWSSGNTIYF. The CDR3 nucleotides are TGTGCCAGCACCTGGAGCTCTGGAAACACCATATATTTT.